The 3 T cell receptor beta chains in this list originate from one sample, sequenced in a study of blood T cells in healthy people across ages. A sample-barcoded 5' primer and a J-beta primer mix were used in a second PCR of roughly 7 to 11 cycles. From the 5' RACE reads, TCRdb called clonotypes with MiXCR, one entry per CDR3 protein. The sample has approximately 1,000,000 distinct CDR3 sequences; approximately 38% are singletons. Sequenced sample: blood. These receptor sequences come from a man younger than 30 in good health.

This chain links TRBV7-2 with TRBJ1-2; the match to TRBD1 covers 11 bases. There are 15 residues in the CDR3. Germline V lookup: CDR1 SGHTA, CDR2 FQGNSA. Trimming took 6 bases from V and 6 from J; bases not matched to a gene: 9. Written as DNA, the CDR3 is TGTGCCAGCAGGGACAGGGGGCGTCGGCTGGATGGCTACACCTTC. This translates into CASRDRGRRLDGYTF.

The genes are TRBV29-1 and TRBJ2-3; 9 bases match TRBD1. Germline CDR1 is SQVTM and CDR2 is ANQGSEA. J lost 0 bases, V lost 7 bases, and 8 bases had no gene match. The CDR3 length is 15 residues. The CDR3 loop is CSGLQGARSTDTQYF. The CDR3 nucleotides are TGCAGCGGCCTACAGGGGGCGCGGAGCACAGATACGCAGTATTTT.

In DNA form, the CDR3 reads TGCAGTGCTACTGAGACTAGCGGGAAGTACAATGAGCAGTTCTTC. Protein: CSATETSGKYNEQFF. The chain employs TRBV20-1 and TRBJ2-1, with 11 bases aligning to TRBD2. V was clipped by 4 bases and J by 4 bases; unmatched bases: 6. This CDR3 region has 15 residues. CDR1 is DFQATT and CDR2 is SNEGSKA in the germline V gene (reference sequence).